What follows describes a single T cell receptor (beta chain). Its antigen remains unidentified. An approximately 2.5 ml peripheral blood sample was drawn into PAXgene tubes per donor and stored at -80°C. Without T cell sorting, total RNA was isolated from whole blood using the PAXgene blood miRNA kit on an automated QIAcube. Peripheral blood from monozygotic twin pairs concordant or discordant for inflammatory bowel disease was subjected to deep TCRalpha and TCRbeta repertoire profiling with unique molecular barcoding. For every twin pair, smoking habits were documented, and each individual was categorised as a current, former or never smoker. The data were obtained in a study of monozygotic twins with inflammatory bowel disease (dated by TCRdb to between 2018 and 2021). The study in broad terms: The full study comprised some 30 monozygotic twin pairs: nine German pairs (four IBD-concordant, five IBD-discordant) and 19 IBD-discordant Danish pairs. Within discordant pairs, disease-associated traits were sought mainly by comparing IBD patients with their genetically identical healthy co-twins. Each individual had, on average, about 151 000 unique TCRalpha sequences and 181 000 unique TCRbeta sequences available for analysis.

Summary of the overall study and its limitations: No difference in repertoire similarity was observed between concordant and discordant twins, possibly owing to limited statistical power. Because patients received different immunosuppressive treatments, the repertoires may have picked up extra background noise and variability between individuals. The results gave no support for a single strong signal or clonotype linked to IBD. The analysis was unable to tell different T cell subtypes apart. Compared with healthy twins, IBD patients shared fewer clonotypes with other individuals, and the difference was most pronounced in patients with signs of disease activity. TCRbeta repertoire diversity, by inverse Simpson index, was decreased in IBD patients compared with their healthy co-twins.

The library was made by 5' RACE. Preparation of each TCR library used approximately 3,200 ng of total RNA. For each sample, cDNA synthesis was carried out in eight separate reactions using SMARTScribe reverse transcriptase. During cDNA synthesis, template switching was used to introduce unique molecular identifiers that contained a 6-nucleotide sample barcode. TCRalpha and TCRbeta cDNA was amplified in two nested PCRs of approximately 16 and 10 cycles, and bead purification was carried out after each PCR. Before amplification, the cDNA was treated with uracil DNA-glycosylase and purified using the QIAquick PCR purification kit. In the second PCR, Illumina TruSeq-compatible adapters and sample-specific barcodes were added. TapeStation and Qubit were used to check library quality and concentration, and roughly 4.9 ng of each library was pooled. Sequencing of the pooled libraries was done on an Illumina HiSeq2500 single-index Rapid Run using custom sequencing primers and 2 x 100 bp reads. The authors' pipeline ran thus. PCR and sequencing errors were corrected by UMI-based consensus assembly using MiGEC version 1.2.6. MiXCR version 2.1.1 was used for V(D)J alignment, clonotype assembly and CDR3 extraction. To normalise gene usage, clonotype sharing and MAIT/NKT TCR abundance, the top 1000, 10 000 and 20 000 clonotypes in each sample were analysed. After downsampling to 27 000 UMIs, diversity was calculated as the inverse Simpson index using the vegan R package. Paired Mann-Whitney U tests were applied to discordant twin pairs, with Benjamini-Hochberg correction for multiple testing. The reads, reprocessed by TCRdb, yield one row per CDR3 protein sequence and no DNA. TCRdb, not the authors, supplied the V and J calls. This sample's listing comprises 440,000 or so distinct CDR3 sequences. The ten largest make up 2% to 2.5% of the sample.

CDR1 is given as SGHRS and CDR2 as YFSETQ, both from the germline V gene. Including the terminal cysteine and phenylalanine, the CDR3 comprises 15 residues. No DNA was logged. The source is a human donor with ulcerative colitis or Crohn's disease, or a healthy co-twin of an affected twin (not recorded which). The material sequenced was blood. The chain is made from TRBV5-1 and TRBJ1-2; there is no DNA to check the TCRdb D call of TRBD1. The CDR3 protein sequence reads: CASSPLEQGLYGYTF.